A single sample is the source of the 5 T cell receptor beta chains below, sequenced in a study of PD-1 and CTLA-4 blockade in melanoma. The table came from immunoSEQ multiplex PCR; TCRdb's copy has only in-frame clones and leaves some out. Here the sample spans about 28,000 clones, about 88% being singletons. The starting material was CD8+ T cells from peripheral blood, obtained before anti-PD-1 treatment. The receptors stem from a human donor with melanoma.

The chain is built from TRBV7-9 and TRBJ1-1; no clear D. Trimming cost V 4 bases and J 12 bases, with 18 bases left between them. CDR1 and CDR2 from the germline V gene are SEHNR and FQNEAQ (reference sequence). The CDR3 has 13 residues. The CDR3: CASSSSGWTGTFF. The CDR3 DNA reads TGTGCCAGCAGCTCATCCGGGTGGACGGGAACTTTCTTT.

In the case of this clone: The junction departs from the called germline gene at one end, perhaps through a read error. The chain employs TRBV6-1 and TRBJ2-1, with TRBD1 matching 10 bases. The CDR3 is 16 residues long. Germline-derived CDR1 and CDR2 are MNHNS and SASEGT. In nucleotides, the CDR3 is TGTGCCAGCAGGGAAGTCGGGACAGGGGTCTCAGGGGAGCAGTTCTTC. This sequence encodes CASREVGTGVSGEQFF.

This clone has just one count. V usage is TRBV29-1 and J usage is TRBJ2-3; 7 bases align to TRBD1. The CDR3 loop spans 16 amino acids. From germline, CDR1 is SQVTM and CDR2 ANQGSEA. With V trimmed by 1 base and J by 3 bases, 10 bases remained unmatched. The CDR3 coding sequence is TGCAGCGTTGAAGGTACCGGACAGGTGGTTACAGATACGCAGTATTTT. It translates to CSVEGTGQVVTDTQYF.

The rearrangement uses TRBV9 and TRBJ1-5, with 9 nucleotides matching TRBD1. V was clipped by 4 bases and J by 5 bases; unmatched bases: 4. Germline assignment: CDR1 SGDLS and CDR2 YYNGEE. The CDR3 is 14 amino acids. This CDR3 reads CASSMTGGDQPQHF. The CDR3 nucleotides read TGTGCCAGCAGCATGACAGGGGGAGATCAGCCCCAGCATTTT.

This chain joins TRBV14 and TRBJ1-2; 12 bases line up with TRBD1. V shed 0 bases, J shed 6 bases, and the junction held 5 bases outside the gene matches. The V gene's germline CDR1 is SGHDN and CDR2 FVKESK. The CDR3 totals 16 residues. CDR3 nucleotides: TGTGCCAGCAGCCAAGATCTGGGACAGGGGGCGGATGGCTACACCTTC. Its translation: CASSQDLGQGADGYTF.